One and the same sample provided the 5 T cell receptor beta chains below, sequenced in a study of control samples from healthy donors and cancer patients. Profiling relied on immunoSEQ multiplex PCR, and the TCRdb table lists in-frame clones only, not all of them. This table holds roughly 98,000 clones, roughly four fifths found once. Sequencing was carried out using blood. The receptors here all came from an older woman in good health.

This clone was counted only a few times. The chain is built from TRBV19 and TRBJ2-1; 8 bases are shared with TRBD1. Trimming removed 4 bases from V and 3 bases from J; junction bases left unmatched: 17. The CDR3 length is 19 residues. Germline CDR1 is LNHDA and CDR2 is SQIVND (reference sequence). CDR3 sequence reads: CASSTPRQGSAGGYNEQFF. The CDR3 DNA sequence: TGTGCCAGTAGTACCCCGCGACAGGGGAGCGCTGGGGGCTACAATGAGCAGTTCTTC.

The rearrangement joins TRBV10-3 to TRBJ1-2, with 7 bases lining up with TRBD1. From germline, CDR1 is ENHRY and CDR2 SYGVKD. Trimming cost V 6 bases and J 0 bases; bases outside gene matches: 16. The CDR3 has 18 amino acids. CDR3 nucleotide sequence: TGTGCCATCAGCGGACAGGCGATCTTTTCGTCTGCTAACTATGGCTACACCTTC. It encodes CAISGQAIFSSANYGYTF.

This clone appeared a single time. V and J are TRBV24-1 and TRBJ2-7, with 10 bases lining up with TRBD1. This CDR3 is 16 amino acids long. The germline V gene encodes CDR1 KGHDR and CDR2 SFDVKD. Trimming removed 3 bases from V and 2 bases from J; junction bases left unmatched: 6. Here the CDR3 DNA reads TGTGCCACCAGTGATCCCGGGACAGGGGATACCTACGAGCAGTACTTC. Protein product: CATSDPGTGDTYEQYF.

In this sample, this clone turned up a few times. CDR3 sequence: CASWRTSSSYEQYF. CDR3 nucleotide sequence: TGCGCCAGCTGGAGGACAAGCAGCTCCTACGAGCAGTACTTC. The chain combines TRBV10-2 with TRBJ2-7; tentatively, D is TRBD1 or TRBD2 (5 bases each). The CDR3 has 14 residues. Germline loops: CDR1 WSHSY, CDR2 SAAADI. Trimming cost V 8 bases and J 0 bases, with 14 bases left between them.

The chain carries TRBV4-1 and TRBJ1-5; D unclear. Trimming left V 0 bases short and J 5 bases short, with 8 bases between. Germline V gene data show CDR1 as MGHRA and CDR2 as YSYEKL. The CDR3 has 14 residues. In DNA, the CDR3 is TGCGCCAGCAGCCAAGATAGAGGAGATCAGCCCCAGCATTTT. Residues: CASSQDRGDQPQHF.